The 9 T cell receptor beta chains reported below all come from one sample, sequenced in a study of OX40 agonist ivuxolimab in advanced cancers. Library generation was performed with the immunoSEQ multiplex PCR assay. The table comes from immuneACCESS by way of TCRdb, which keeps in-frame sequences with V and J called. Part of the clones is missing from these tables; in studies checked, under half for an unresolved V gene and the rest for unknown reasons. This sample has around 67,000 clones in its table, and roughly 87% of those were observed once. The ten largest clones take up about 1.3% of the sample. The source was CD4+ or CD8+ T cells sorted from blood, collected in a trial of the OX40 agonist ivuxolimab. The receptors here all came from an adult with an advanced solid tumor such as melanoma, head and neck, liver or kidney cancer.

J is TRBJ1-5 and V is TRBV27; the match to TRBD1 covers 7 bases. V lost 6 bases, J lost 2 bases, and 10 bases stayed unmatched. Germline V gene lookup returns CDR1 MNHEY and CDR2 SMNVEV (reference sequence). The CDR3 length is 16 residues. The CDR3 bases are TGTGCCAGCAGGCAAGGGGGCCATATTGGCAATCAGCCCCAGCATTTT. Protein product: CASRQGGHIGNQPQHF.

This clone was recorded once. The chain recombines TRBV19 with TRBJ1-5; TRBD1 matches 7 bases. This CDR3 comprises 16 residues. The junction had 4 bases not matched to a gene; V was cut back by 0 bases and J by 2 bases. Germline V gives CDR1 LNHDA, CDR2 SQIVND (reference sequence). For the CDR3, the DNA is TGTGCCAGTAGTATAGATGGAACAGGGGGCAATCAGCCCCAGCATTTT. Residues: CASSIDGTGGNQPQHF.

V and J are TRBV10-3 and TRBJ2-5; D not certain. This CDR3 is built from 13 residues. Germline CDR1 ENHRY, CDR2 SYGVKD. V lost 4 bases and J lost 2, with 8 bases in between. The CDR3 reads CAISGSVQETQYF. Written as DNA, the CDR3 is TGTGCCATCAGTGGGTCCGTACAAGAGACCCAGTACTTC.

The CDR3 DNA reads TGCGCCAGCAGCTTGAGTGAGGATGGCTACACCTTC. It is translated as CASSLSEDGYTF. This chain links TRBV5-1 with TRBJ1-2; no firm D call. Germline-derived CDR1 and CDR2 are SGHRS and YFSETQ. This CDR3 is built from 12 residues. V lost 1 base and J 6 bases, leaving 7 bases between the germline ends.

This chain connects TRBV11-2 to TRBJ1-1; the D is unclear. Germline values: CDR1 SGHAT, CDR2 FQNNGV. The CDR3 has 13 residues. V gave up 8 bases and J gave up 2 bases, with 12 bases separating them. CDR3 loop: CASGVTRNTEAFF. DNA of the CDR3: TGTGCCAGCGGAGTTACGAGAAACACTGAAGCTTTCTTT.

V usage is TRBV7-2 and J usage is TRBJ2-5; D is undetermined. The germline CDR1 and CDR2 sequences are SGHTA and FQGNSA. V dropped 1 base and J dropped 6 bases, with 12 bases sitting between them. The CDR3 extends over 14 amino acids. The CDR3 here is CASSLGGRLQTQYF. CDR3 in DNA: TGTGCCAGCAGCTTAGGTGGGCGGCTGCAGACCCAGTACTTC.

The V and J genes are TRBV14 and TRBJ2-5; a weak D match, TRBD2 (6 bases). Germline values: CDR1 SGHDN, CDR2 FVKESK. The CDR3 covers 16 residues. Trimming left V 0 bases short and J 1 base short, with 12 bases between. The CDR3, as DNA: TGTGCCAGCAGCCAAGAGCTGCGGGGTCGCCAAGAGACCCAGTACTTC. It specifies CASSQELRGRQETQYF.

V and J are TRBV5-5 and TRBJ2-1; TRBD2 agrees at 9 bases. Germline values: CDR1 SGHKS, CDR2 YYEKEE (reference sequence). This CDR3 spans 17 amino acids. Trimming took 2 bases from V and 10 from J; bases not matched to a gene: 16. This chain's CDR3 is CASSFGGGRARLWEQFF. DNA for the CDR3: TGTGCCAGCAGCTTCGGAGGCGGGAGGGCCAGGTTGTGGGAGCAGTTCTTC.

Ten or more counts support this clone. V usage is TRBV5-6 and J usage is TRBJ1-2, with D hard to call. Germline lookup yields CDR1 SGHDT and CDR2 YYEEEE. The length of the CDR3 is 14 residues. Trimming stripped 4 bases from V and 4 bases from J, with 14 bases between. The CDR3 nucleotides read TGTGCCAGCAGCGTGGACCCGGGCGGCTATGGCTACACCTTC. As protein: CASSVDPGGYGYTF. The complete variable domain, with remaining parts taken from reference TRBV5-6 and TRBJ1-2, reads DAGVTQSPTHLIKTRGQQVTLRCSPKSGHDTVSWYQQALGQGPQFIFQYYEEEERQRGNFPDRFSGHQFPNYSSELNVNALLLGDSALYLCASSVDPGGYGYTFGSGTRLTVV.